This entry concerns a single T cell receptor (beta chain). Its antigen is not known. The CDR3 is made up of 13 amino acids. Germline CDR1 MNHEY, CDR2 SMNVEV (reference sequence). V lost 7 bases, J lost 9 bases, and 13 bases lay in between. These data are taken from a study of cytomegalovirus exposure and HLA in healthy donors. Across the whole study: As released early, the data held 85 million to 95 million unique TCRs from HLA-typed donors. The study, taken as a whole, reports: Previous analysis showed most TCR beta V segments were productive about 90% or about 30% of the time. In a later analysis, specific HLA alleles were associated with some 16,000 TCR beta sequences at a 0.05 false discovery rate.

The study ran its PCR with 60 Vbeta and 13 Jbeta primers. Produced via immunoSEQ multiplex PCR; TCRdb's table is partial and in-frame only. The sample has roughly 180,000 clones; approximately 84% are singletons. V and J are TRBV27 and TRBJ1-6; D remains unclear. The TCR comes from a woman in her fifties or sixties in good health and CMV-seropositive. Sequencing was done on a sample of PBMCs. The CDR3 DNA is TGTGCCAGCAAATTGCTAGGCCCTTCACCCCTCCACTTT. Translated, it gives CASKLLGPSPLHF.